These T cell receptor beta chains were read from a single sample in a study of blood T cells in healthy people across ages. Each CDR3 protein is one row after TCRdb ran MiXCR on the 5' RACE reads. The sample carries about 680,000 distinct CDR3 sequences, more than 40% recorded once. The sample taken for sequencing was blood. These receptors all stem from an older woman in good health. Each CDR3 is given with its conserved first and last residue. Fields, in order: D gene, clone size, V gene, J gene, CDR3 DNA, CDR3 protein. A D gene is named only where the DNA matches it firmly. Expanded clones are given a class, and other clones once, few, many or no size at all.

D: .
size: few
V: TRBV28
J: TRBJ1-2
DNA: TGTGCCAGCATCTCCCCCGGGCAGGGAATTGTCAACTATGGCTACACCTTC
CDR3: CASISPGQGIVNYGYTF

D: .
size: .
V: TRBV7-3
J: TRBJ2-3
DNA: TGTGCCAGCAGCTTACGGGGGGCCTCCGGGGATACGCAGTATTTT
CDR3: CASSLRGASGDTQYF

D: TRBD2
size: .
V: TRBV4-2
J: TRBJ2-1
DNA: TGTGCCAGCAGCCAAGAGGTGAGAGCGGGGTACAATGAGCAGTTCTTC
CDR3: CASSQEVRAGYNEQFF

D: .
size: once
V: TRBV9
J: TRBJ2-1
DNA: TGTGCCAGCAGCGCCCCAAAGCGAGCCTCCTACAATGAGCAGTTCTTC
CDR3: CASSAPKRASYNEQFF

D: .
size: .
V: TRBV2
J: TRBJ1-2
DNA: TGTGCCAGCAGTGAAGCTGGGCGCACCTCAATCTATGGCTACACCTTC
CDR3: CASSEAGRTSIYGYTF

D: TRBD2
size: few
V: TRBV5-1
J: TRBJ2-5
DNA: TGCGCCAGCAGCGATGGACTAGCGGGAGTTGGAGAGACCCAGTACTTC
CDR3: CASSDGLAGVGETQYF

D: .
size: few
V: TRBV9
J: TRBJ2-7
DNA: TGTGCCAGCAGCCCACGCTACAATGAGCAGTACTTC
CDR3: CASSPRYNEQYF

D: .
size: once
V: TRBV7-8
J: TRBJ1-4
DNA: TGTGCCAGCAGCACTTTTGATAGGGGAGAAAAACTGTTTTTT
CDR3: CASSTFDRGEKLFF

D: .
size: .
V: TRBV14
J: TRBJ1-2
DNA: TGTGCCAGCAGCCAAGCGAACGGAATCTATGGCTACACCTTC
CDR3: CASSQANGIYGYTF

D: .
size: .
V: TRBV19
J: TRBJ2-3
DNA: TGTGCCAGTAAGGAGGGGGGGAGCACAGATACGCAGTATTTT
CDR3: CASKEGGSTDTQYF

D: .
size: .
V: TRBV7-3
J: TRBJ2-2
DNA: TGTGCCAGCACCCTGAGAGGAGACACCGGGGAGCTGTTTTTT
CDR3: CASTLRGDTGELFF

D: TRBD2
size: .
V: TRBV3-1
J: TRBJ2-5
DNA: TGTGCCAGCAGCCCCGACGGCGCGGGAGGAGGTGGGCAGTACTTC
CDR3: CASSPDGAGGGGQYF

D: .
size: .
V: TRBV28
J: TRBJ2-7
DNA: TGTGCCAGCAACCCTGGGGGGACGGGGACCTACGAGCAGTACTTC
CDR3: CASNPGGTGTYEQYF

D: TRBD2
size: .
V: TRBV20-1
J: TRBJ2-1
DNA: TGCAGTGCTAGCGGCGGCGGGAGGGCCGATGAGCAGTTCTTC
CDR3: CSASGGGRADEQFF

D: .
size: .
V: TRBV5-1
J: TRBJ1-2
DNA: TGCGCCAGCAGCTTGGGGGTTGGTGCTGGCTACACCTTC
CDR3: CASSLGVGAGYTF

D: .
size: .
V: TRBV4-2
J: TRBJ2-7
DNA: TGTGCCAGCAGCCCAAGGTCCGACCCCTACGAGCAGTACTTC
CDR3: CASSPRSDPYEQYF

D: .
size: .
V: TRBV29-1
J: TRBJ2-1
DNA: TGCAGCACCAGTCCGGCCAATGAGCAGTTCTTC
CDR3: CSTSPANEQFF

D: .
size: .
V: TRBV10-3
J: TRBJ2-1
DNA: TGTGCCATCGGGGCGGCACCCTACAATGAGCAGTTCTTC
CDR3: CAIGAAPYNEQFF

D: .
size: .
V: TRBV20-1
J: TRBJ2-5
DNA: TGCAGTGCTCGGGACCCCACTTGGGAGACCCAGTACTTC
CDR3: CSARDPTWETQYF

D: TRBD2
size: .
V: TRBV27
J: TRBJ2-7
DNA: TGTGCCAGCAGCTCCCCGTTGGGAGGGATGGGCACCTACGAGCAGTACTTC
CDR3: CASSSPLGGMGTYEQYF

D: .
size: .
V: TRBV6-2/TRBV6-3
J: TRBJ2-5
DNA: TGTGCCAGCAGGTCATCGGGGATGGGGCAGTACTTC
CDR3: CASRSSGMGQYF

D: TRBD1
size: .
V: TRBV11-2
J: TRBJ1-5
DNA: TGTGCCAGCAGCACACAGGGGGCCCAGCCCCAGCATTTT
CDR3: CASSTQGAQPQHF

D: .
size: .
V: TRBV29-1
J: TRBJ1-1
DNA: TGCAGCGTTGTTAAGCAGCAGAACACTGAAGCTTTCTTT
CDR3: CSVVKQQNTEAFF

D: .
size: few
V: TRBV6-5
J: TRBJ1-1
DNA: TGTGCCAGCAGCCTCTCCGGGGGTGCGGCGTTGGCTTTCTTT
CDR3: CASSLSGGAALAFF

D: TRBD2
size: .
V: TRBV4-2
J: TRBJ2-3
DNA: TGTGCCAGCAGCCAAGATGCTACTAGCGGCCGCACAGATACGCAGTATTTT
CDR3: CASSQDATSGRTDTQYF

D: .
size: .
V: TRBV28
J: TRBJ2-7
DNA: TGTGCCAGCAGTCCCCCGGGGAAGAGCGTCCAGTACTTC
CDR3: CASSPPGKSVQYF

D: .
size: few
V: TRBV11-2
J: TRBJ1-2
DNA: TGTGCCAGCAGCTTAGTTTCTGGCGGGGACTATGGCTACACCTTC
CDR3: CASSLVSGGDYGYTF

D: TRBD2
size: few
V: TRBV5-1
J: TRBJ2-1
DNA: TGCGCCAGCAGCTTAGTACTAGCGACCTACAATGAGCAGTTCTTC
CDR3: CASSLVLATYNEQFF

D: .
size: few
V: TRBV18
J: TRBJ2-1
DNA: TGTGCCAGCTCACTGGACGGAGCCTACAATGAGCAGTTCTTC
CDR3: CASSLDGAYNEQFF

D: TRBD1
size: once
V: TRBV4-2
J: TRBJ1-4
DNA: TGTGCCAGCAGCCAAGAAGGAGGAGGCTTAGGGGGCGCAACTAATGAAAAACTGTTTTTT
CDR3: CASSQEGGGLGGATNEKLFF

D: .
size: many
V: TRBV7-3
J: TRBJ1-6
DNA: TGTGCCAGCAGCTTAGGAGGTGGTTCACCCCTCCACTTT
CDR3: CASSLGGGSPLHF

D: TRBD2
size: few
V: TRBV20-1
J: TRBJ2-5
DNA: TGCAGTGAAGTAGCGGGAGAGACCCAGTACTTC
CDR3: CSEVAGETQYF

D: .
size: .
V: TRBV18
J: TRBJ2-7
DNA: TGTGCCAGCGCACCAGCGGAGTACGAGCAGTACTTC
CDR3: CASAPAEYEQYF